This T cell receptor beta chain was identified during a study of blood T cells in healthy people across ages. The second PCR ran about 6 to 11 cycles with a sample-barcoded 5' primer and J-beta primers. TCRdb ran MiXCR on the 5' RACE reads and lists one entry per CDR3 protein. Of approximately 730,000 distinct CDR3 sequences detected, 40% to 65% appear once; the ten largest clones hold under 50%. This clonotype was observed at least ten times. The CDR3 contains 14 residues. Looked up from germline, CDR1 is LGHDT and CDR2 is YNNKEL (reference sequence). Trimming took 3 bases from V and 1 from J; bases not matched to a gene: 3. Per-sample PBMC isolation yielded at least 6 million cells.

The V gene is TRBV3-1, the J gene TRBJ2-7, with TRBD1 identical over 7 bases. The receptor was isolated from a man aged 80 or over in good health. Sequencing used blood. In DNA form, the CDR3 reads TGTGCCAGCAGCCAGACAGGGCCTTCCTACGAGCAGTACTTC. Translation gives CASSQTGPSYEQYF.